This entry concerns a single TCR beta chain. Each CDR3 protein is one row after TCRdb ran MiXCR on the PCR reads. The sample consists of more than 300,000 distinct CDR3 sequences, around 21% of them appearing once. Investigators produced naive CD8 libraries from about 21,000 to 970,000 sorted cells, drawing on 10%, 30% or 50% RNA. Trimming took off 9 bases at V and 2 bases at J, with 16 bases between the two ends. Germline CDR1 SGHRS, CDR2 YFSETQ. The CDR3 runs 14 residues. The data were taken from a study of molecular identifiers for immune sequencing clone quantification. The material sequenced was naive CD8+ T cells from blood, with Jurkat cell RNA spiked in. Subset meaning: FACS-sorted CD8+CD4-CCR7+CD45RA+ naive T cells. This TCR came from a human donor in good health. Some libraries in this study had Jurkat cell RNA spiked in. This chain connects TRBV5-1 to TRBJ2-3, with D perhaps matching TRBD1 (6 bases). The CDR3: CATKDRTSTDTQYF. The CDR3 nucleotides are TGCGCCACCAAAGACAGGACATCCACAGATACGCAGTATTTT. The variable domain in full, completed from reference TRBV5-1 and TRBJ2-3, reads KAGVTQTPRYLIKTRGQQVTLSCSPISGHRSVSWYQQTPGQGLQFLFEYFSETQRNKGNFPGRFSGRQFSNSRSEMNVSTLELGDSALYLCATKDRTSTDTQYFGPGTRLTVL.